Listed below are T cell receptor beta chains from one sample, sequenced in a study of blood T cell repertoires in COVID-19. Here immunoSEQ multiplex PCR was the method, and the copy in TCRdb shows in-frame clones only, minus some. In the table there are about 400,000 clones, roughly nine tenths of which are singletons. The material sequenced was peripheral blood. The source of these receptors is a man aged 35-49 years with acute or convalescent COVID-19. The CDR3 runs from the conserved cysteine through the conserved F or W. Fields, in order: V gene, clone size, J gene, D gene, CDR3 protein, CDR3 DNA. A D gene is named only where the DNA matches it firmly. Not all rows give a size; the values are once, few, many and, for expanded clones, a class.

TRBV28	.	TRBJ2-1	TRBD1	CASSLPGQGVLGEQFF	TGTGCCAGCAGCCTCCCGGGCCAGGGGGTCTTGGGGGAGCAGTTCTTC
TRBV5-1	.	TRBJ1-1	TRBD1	CASSLGNRGVTEAFF	TGCGCCAGCAGCTTGGGGAACAGGGGGGTCACTGAAGCTTTCTTT
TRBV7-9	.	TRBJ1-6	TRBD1	CASSPGGLNSPLHF	TGTGCCAGCAGCCCAGGGGGTTTGAATTCACCCCTCCACTTT
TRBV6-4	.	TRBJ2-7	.	CASSGLGASGHEQYF	TGTGCCAGCAGTGGTTTGGGGGCTAGCGGACACGAGCAGTACTTC
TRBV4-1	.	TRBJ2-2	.	CASSQVRTGELFF	TGCGCCAGCAGCCAAGTGAGAACCGGGGAGCTGTTTTTT
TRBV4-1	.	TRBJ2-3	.	CASSQWDGAGRTDTQYF	TGCGCCAGCAGCCAATGGGATGGGGCAGGGCGCACAGATACGCAGTATTTT
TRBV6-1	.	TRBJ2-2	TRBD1	CASSELWGTGDIAGELFF	TGTGCCAGCAGTGAACTATGGGGGACAGGGGATATCGCCGGGGAGCTGTTTTTT
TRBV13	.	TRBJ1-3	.	CASSLSSGSGNTIYF	TGTGCCAGCAGCTTATCCTCGGGCTCTGGAAACACCATATATTTT
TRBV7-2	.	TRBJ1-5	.	CARDRRNQPQHF	TGTGCCAGAGACAGGCGGAATCAGCCCCAGCATTTT
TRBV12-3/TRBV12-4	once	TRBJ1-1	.	CASSFGAEAFF	TGTGCCAGCAGCTTCGGGGCTGAAGCTTTCTTT
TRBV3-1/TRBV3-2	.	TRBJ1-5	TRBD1	CASSHSDRGSNQPQHF	TGTGCCAGCAGCCATTCCGACAGGGGAAGCAATCAGCCCCAGCATTTT
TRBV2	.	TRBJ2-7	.	CASRAALLDFSYEQYF	TGTGCCAGCAGAGCAGCCCTCCTAGACTTTTCCTACGAGCAGTACTTC
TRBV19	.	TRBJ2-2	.	CASSISGGENTGELFF	TGTGCCAGTAGTATATCAGGAGGGGAGAACACCGGGGAGCTGTTTTTT
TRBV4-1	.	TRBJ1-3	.	CASSQEVTAGSGNTIYF	TGCGCCAGCAGCCAAGAAGTTACGGCGGGCTCTGGAAACACCATATATTTT
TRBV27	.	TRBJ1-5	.	CASSPSYYQPQHF	TGTGCCAGCAGCCCCTCTTATTATCAGCCCCAGCATTTT
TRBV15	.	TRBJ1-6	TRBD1	CATSAGGRNSPLHF	TGTGCCACCAGCGCAGGGGGCAGGAATTCACCCCTCCACTTT
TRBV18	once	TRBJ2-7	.	CASSRKTGSYEQYF	TGTGCCAGCTCACGAAAGACAGGTTCCTACGAGCAGTACTTC
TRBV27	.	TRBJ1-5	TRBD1	CASSRWTGGADQPQHF	TGTGCCAGCAGTAGGTGGACAGGGGGCGCCGACCAGCCCCAGCATTTT
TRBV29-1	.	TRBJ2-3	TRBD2	CSAGLAGTTDTQYF	TGCAGCGCAGGACTAGCGGGGACCACAGATACGCAGTATTTT
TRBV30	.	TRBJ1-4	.	CAWRDKVNEKLFF	TGTGCCTGGAGGGACAAGGTTAATGAAAAACTGTTTTTT
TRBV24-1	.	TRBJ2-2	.	CATSDLTGNTGELFF	TGTGCCACCAGTGATCTCACAGGAAACACCGGGGAGCTGTTTTTT